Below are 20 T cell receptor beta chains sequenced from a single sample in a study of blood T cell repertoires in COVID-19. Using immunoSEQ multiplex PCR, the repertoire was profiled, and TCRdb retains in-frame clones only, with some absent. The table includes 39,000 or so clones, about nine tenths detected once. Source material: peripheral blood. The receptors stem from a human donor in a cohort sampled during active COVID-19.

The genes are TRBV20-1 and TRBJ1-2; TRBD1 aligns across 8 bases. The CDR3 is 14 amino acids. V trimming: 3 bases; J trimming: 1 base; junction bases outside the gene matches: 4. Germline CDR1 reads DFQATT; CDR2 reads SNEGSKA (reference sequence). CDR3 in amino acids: CSASGTGFNYGYTF. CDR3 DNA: TGCAGTGCTAGTGGGACAGGTTTTAACTATGGCTACACCTTC.

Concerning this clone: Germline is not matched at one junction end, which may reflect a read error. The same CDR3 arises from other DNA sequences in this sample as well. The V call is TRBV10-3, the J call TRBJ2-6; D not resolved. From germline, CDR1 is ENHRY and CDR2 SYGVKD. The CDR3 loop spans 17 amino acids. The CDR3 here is CAISESGLDSGANVLTF. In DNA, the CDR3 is TGTGCCATCAGTGAGTCTGGCCTCGACTCTGGAGCCAACGTCCTGACTTTC.

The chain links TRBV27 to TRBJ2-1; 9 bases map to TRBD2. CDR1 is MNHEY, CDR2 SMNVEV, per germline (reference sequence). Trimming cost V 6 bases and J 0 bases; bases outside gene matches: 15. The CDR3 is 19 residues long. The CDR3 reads CASRKLAGTRLSSYNEQFF. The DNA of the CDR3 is TGTGCCAGCAGAAAACTAGCGGGCACTAGGCTCAGCTCCTACAATGAGCAGTTCTTC.

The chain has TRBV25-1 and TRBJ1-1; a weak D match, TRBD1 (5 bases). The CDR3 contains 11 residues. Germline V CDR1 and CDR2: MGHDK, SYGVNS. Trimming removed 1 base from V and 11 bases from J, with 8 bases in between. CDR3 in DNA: TGTGCCAGCAGTGAATCCCGACAGGCTTTCTTT. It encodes CASSESRQAFF.

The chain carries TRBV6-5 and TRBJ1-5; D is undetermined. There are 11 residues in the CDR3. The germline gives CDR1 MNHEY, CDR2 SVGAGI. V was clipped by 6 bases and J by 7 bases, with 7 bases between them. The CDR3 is CASSLKQPQHF. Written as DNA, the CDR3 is TGTGCCAGCAGCCTAAAGCAGCCCCAGCATTTT.

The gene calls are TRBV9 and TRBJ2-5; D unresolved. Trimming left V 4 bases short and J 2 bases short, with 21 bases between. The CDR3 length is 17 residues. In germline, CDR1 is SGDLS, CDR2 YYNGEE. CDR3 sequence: CASSPLSGGPIQETQYF. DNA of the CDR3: TGTGCCAGCAGCCCGTTAAGTGGCGGCCCCATACAAGAGACCCAGTACTTC.

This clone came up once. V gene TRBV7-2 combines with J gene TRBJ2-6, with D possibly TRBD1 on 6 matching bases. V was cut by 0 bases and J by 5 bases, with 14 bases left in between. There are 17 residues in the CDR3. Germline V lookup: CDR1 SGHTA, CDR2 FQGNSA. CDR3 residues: CASSLAHRTERANVLTF. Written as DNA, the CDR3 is TGTGCCAGCAGCTTAGCGCATAGGACAGAAAGGGCCAACGTCCTGACTTTC.

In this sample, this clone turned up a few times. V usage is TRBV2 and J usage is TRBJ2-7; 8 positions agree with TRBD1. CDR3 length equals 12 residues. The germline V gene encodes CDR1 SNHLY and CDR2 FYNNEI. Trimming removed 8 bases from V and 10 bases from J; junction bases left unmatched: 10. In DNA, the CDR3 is TGTGCCAGCGCCAATTCCGGGACAGGACAGTACTTC. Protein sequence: CASANSGTGQYF. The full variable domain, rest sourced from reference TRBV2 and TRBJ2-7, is EPEVTQTPSHQVTQMGQEVILRCVPISNHLYFYWYRQILGQKVEFLVSFYNNEISEKSEIFDDQFSVERPDGSNFTLKIRSTKLEDSAMYFCASANSGTGQYFGPGTRLTVT.

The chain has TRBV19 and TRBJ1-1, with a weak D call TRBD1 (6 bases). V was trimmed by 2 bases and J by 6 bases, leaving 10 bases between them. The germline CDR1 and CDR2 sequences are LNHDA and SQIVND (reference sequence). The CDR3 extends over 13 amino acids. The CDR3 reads CASSINRAAEAFF. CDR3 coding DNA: TGTGCCAGTAGTATAAACAGGGCCGCTGAAGCTTTCTTT.

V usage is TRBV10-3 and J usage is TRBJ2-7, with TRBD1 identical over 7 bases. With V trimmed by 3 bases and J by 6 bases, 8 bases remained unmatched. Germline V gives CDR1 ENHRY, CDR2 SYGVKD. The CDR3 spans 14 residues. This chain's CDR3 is CAISEVVQGTEQYF. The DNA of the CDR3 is TGTGCCATCAGTGAAGTTGTACAGGGGACCGAGCAGTACTTC.

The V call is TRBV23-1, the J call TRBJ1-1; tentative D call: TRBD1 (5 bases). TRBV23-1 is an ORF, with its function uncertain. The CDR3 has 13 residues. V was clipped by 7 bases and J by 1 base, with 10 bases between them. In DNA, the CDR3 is TGCGCCAGCACCAGGGAAGGGAACACTGAAGCTTTCTTT. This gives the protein CASTREGNTEAFF.

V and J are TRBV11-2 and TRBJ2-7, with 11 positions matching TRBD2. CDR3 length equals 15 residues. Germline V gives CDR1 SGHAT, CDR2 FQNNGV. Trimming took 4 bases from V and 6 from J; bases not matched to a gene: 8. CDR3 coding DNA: TGTGCCAGCAGCTCCACTAGCGGGAGATCCGTCGAGCAGTACTTC. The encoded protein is CASSSTSGRSVEQYF.

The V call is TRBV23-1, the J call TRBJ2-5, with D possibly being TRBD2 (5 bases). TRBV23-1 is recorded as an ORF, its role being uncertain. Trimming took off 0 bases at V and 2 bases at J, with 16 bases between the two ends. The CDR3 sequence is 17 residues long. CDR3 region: CASSQSILFGEQETQYF. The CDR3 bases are TGCGCCAGCAGTCAATCGATTCTCTTCGGGGAGCAAGAGACCCAGTACTTC.

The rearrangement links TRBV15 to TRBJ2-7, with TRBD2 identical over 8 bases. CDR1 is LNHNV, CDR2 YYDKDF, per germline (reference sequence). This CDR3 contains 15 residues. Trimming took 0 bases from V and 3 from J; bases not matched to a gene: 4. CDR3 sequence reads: CATSREPGLDYEQYF. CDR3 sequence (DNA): TGTGCCACCAGCAGAGAACCGGGACTAGACTACGAGCAGTACTTC.

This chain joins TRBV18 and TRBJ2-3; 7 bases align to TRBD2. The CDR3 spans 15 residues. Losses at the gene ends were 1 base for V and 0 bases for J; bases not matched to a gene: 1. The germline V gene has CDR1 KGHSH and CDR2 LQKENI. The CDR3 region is CASSPRGGSTDTQYF. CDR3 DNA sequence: TGTGCCAGCTCACCACGGGGGGGGAGCACAGATACGCAGTATTTT.

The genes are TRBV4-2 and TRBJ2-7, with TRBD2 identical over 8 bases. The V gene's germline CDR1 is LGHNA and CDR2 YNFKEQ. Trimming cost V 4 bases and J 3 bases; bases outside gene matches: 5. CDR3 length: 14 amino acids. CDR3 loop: CASSPTSGNYEQYF. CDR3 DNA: TGTGCCAGCAGCCCTACTAGCGGAAACTACGAGCAGTACTTC.

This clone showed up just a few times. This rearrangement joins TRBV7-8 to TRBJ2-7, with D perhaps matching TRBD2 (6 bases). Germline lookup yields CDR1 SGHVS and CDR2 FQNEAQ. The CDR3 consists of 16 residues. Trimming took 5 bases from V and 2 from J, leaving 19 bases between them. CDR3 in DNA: TGTGCCAGCAGCCTAGGGCGGAGGAGGGGTACCTACGAGCAGTACTTC. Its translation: CASSLGRRRGTYEQYF.

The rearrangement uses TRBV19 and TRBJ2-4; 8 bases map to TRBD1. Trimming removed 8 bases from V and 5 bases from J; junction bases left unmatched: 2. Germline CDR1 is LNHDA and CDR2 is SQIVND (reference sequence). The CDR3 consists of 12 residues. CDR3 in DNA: TGTGCCAGTTCGGACAGGGAAAACATTCAGTACTTC. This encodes CASSDRENIQYF.

This CDR3 reads CASSYSGRGVYGYTF. DNA of the CDR3: TGTGCCAGCAGTTACAGTGGCAGGGGGGTCTATGGCTACACCTTC. This sequence joins TRBV6-5 and TRBJ1-2; 7 nucleotides match TRBD1. This CDR3 has 15 amino acids. Per germline, CDR1 MNHEY and CDR2 SVGAGI. J was trimmed by 4 bases and V by 2 bases; bases with no gene match: 7.

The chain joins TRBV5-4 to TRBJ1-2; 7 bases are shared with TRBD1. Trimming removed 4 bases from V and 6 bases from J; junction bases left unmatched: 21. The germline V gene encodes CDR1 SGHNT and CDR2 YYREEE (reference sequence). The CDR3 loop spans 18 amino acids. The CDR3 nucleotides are TGTGCCAGCAGCCCCTTAGGTGACAGGGCACCATCCAGGGATGGCTACACCTTC. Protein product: CASSPLGDRAPSRDGYTF.